This TCR beta chain was profiled in a study of shared clonotypes between healthy human individuals. Study conclusions and caveats: Sampling involved blood alone; tissue repertoires likely differ.

V shed 4 bases and J 14 bases; nucleotides not matched to a gene: 9. The length of the CDR3 is 13 residues. In germline, CDR1 is MNHNS, CDR2 SASEGT. About this clone: Its specificity is not known.

Using 200 ng DNA, approximately 30,000 T cell genomes, the sorted-subset replicate PCRs were run. Clones were read by immunoSEQ multiplex PCR, and TCRdb kept only the in-frame ones, dropping some. This table has 2 million to 3 million clones, 80% to 95% appearing once. The origin of this receptor is a man aged 18 to 30 in good health. Some clones in this sample may be carry-over from other donors' samples. Material for sequencing was naive CD4+ T cells from PBMCs. Subset described: CD45RA+ positively selected. The rearrangement joins TRBV6-1 to TRBJ2-3; TRBD1 aligns across 10 bases. The CDR3 nucleotides read TGTGCCAGCAGTGCCGACAGGGGGCGAATAGGGTATTTT. Translating it yields CASSADRGRIGYF.